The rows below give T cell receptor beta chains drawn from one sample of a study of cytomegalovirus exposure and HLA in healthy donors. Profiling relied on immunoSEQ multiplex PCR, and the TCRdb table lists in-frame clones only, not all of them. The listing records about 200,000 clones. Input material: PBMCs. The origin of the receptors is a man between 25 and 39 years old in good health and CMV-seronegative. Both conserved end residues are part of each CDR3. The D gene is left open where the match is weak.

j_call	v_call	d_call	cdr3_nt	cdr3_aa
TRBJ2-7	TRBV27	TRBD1	TGTGCCAGCAGCTACCGGGACAGGGGGCTGGAGCAGTACTTC	CASSYRDRGLEQYF
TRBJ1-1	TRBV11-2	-	TGTGCCACCCTGAGGACAATGAACACTGAAGCTTTCTTT	CATLRTMNTEAFF
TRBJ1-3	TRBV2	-	TGTGCCAGCAGTGCGGTCGGAAACACCATATATTTT	CASSAVGNTIYF
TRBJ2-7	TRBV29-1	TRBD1	TGCAGCGTTGAAGATCTGGTGGCAGGGGGCTACGAGCAGTACTTC	CSVEDLVAGGYEQYF
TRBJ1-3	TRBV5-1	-	TGCGCCAGCAGTTCCGGGACTTCTGGAAACACCATATATTTT	CASSSGTSGNTIYF
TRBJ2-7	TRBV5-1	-	TGCGCCAGCAGCTTTGGGGCCGGTTTAACCTCCTACGAGCAGTACTTC	CASSFGAGLTSYEQYF
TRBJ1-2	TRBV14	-	TGTGCCAGCAGCGGAAGACAGGCTGGTGGCTACACCTTC	CASSGRQAGGYTF
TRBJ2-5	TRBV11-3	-	TGTGCCAGCAGCCCCCGAGAGACAGGCTCCAGGACCCAGTACTTC	CASSPRETGSRTQYF
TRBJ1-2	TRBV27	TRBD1	TGTGCCAGCAGTTTATCGCCCCAGGGGGTGCGCTATGGCTACACCTTC	CASSLSPQGVRYGYTF
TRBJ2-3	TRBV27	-	TGTGCCAGCAGTTTGGGGCAAGGGACTCCTCGATCAGATACGCAGTATTTT	CASSLGQGTPRSDTQYF
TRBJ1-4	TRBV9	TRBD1	TGTGCCAGCAGCGTTTCCGGGACAGGGTTTGAAAAACTGTTTTTT	CASSVSGTGFEKLFF
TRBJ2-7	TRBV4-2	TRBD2	TGTGCCAGCAGCCAAGATGAGGCGGGGGTGTCCTACGAGCAGTACTTC	CASSQDEAGVSYEQYF
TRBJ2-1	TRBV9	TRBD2	TGTGCCAGCGGGGGGGGGTCGTACAATGAGCAGTTCTTC	CASGGGSYNEQFF
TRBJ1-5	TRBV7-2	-	TGTGCCAGCAGCTTAGTCATTGGAGGGTTTCGGCAGCCCCAGCATTTT	CASSLVIGGFRQPQHF
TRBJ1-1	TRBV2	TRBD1	TGTGCCAGCTACGGACAGGGGAACACTGAAGCTTTCTTT	CASYGQGNTEAFF
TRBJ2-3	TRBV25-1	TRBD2	TGTGCCAGCAGTGCAAGCGGGAGGGCCTCTCTAACGAATACGCAGTATTTT	CASSASGRASLTNTQYF
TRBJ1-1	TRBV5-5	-	TGTGCCAGCAGCTTAGATACGACACCTGAAGCTTTCTTT	CASSLDTTPEAFF
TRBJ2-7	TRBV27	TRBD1	TGTGCCAGCAGTTTAAAGGACAGGAGCTCCTACGAGCAGTACTTC	CASSLKDRSSYEQYF
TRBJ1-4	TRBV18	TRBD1	TGTGCCAGCTCACCAGCGACAGGGTTTTCTAATGAAAAACTGTTTTTT	CASSPATGFSNEKLFF
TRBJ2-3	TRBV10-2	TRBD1	TGCGCCAGCAGTGACCCGGGGACAGGGGCTTACACAGATACGCAGTATTTT	CASSDPGTGAYTDTQYF
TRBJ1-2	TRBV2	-	TGTGCCACTCGGGAGGCAGATCTACCCAACTATGGCTACACCTTC	CATREADLPNYGYTF
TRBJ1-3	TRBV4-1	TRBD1	TGCGCCAGCAGCCAAGACCCTAAGGGACAGGGGATAAGCAACACCATATATTTT	CASSQDPKGQGISNTIYF
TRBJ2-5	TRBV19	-	TGTGCCAGTAGAACGACGGGGTGGACCCGAGAGACCCAGTACTTC	CASRTTGWTRETQYF
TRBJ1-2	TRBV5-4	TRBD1	TGTGCCAGCAGCTTCTCTTGGACAGGGGCTCGGGATGGCTACACCTTC	CASSFSWTGARDGYTF
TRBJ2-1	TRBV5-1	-	TGCGCCAGCAGCCCGAGCTCCTACAATGAGCAGTTCTTC	CASSPSSYNEQFF
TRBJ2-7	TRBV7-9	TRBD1	TGTGCCAGCAGCCTTGGGACAGGCTCCTACGAGCAGTACTTC	CASSLGTGSYEQYF
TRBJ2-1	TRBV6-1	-	TGTGCCAGCAGTGAGATGGTGGGGGCGCAGAATGAGCAGTTCTTC	CASSEMVGAQNEQFF
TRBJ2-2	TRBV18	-	TGTGCCAGCTCACCACCACCAGGGGATGGGTACCGTGCCGGGGAGCTGTTTTTT	CASSPPPGDGYRAGELFF
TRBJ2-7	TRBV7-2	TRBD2	TGTGCCAGCAGCTTAGCGGCCGGCGGGAGCTCCTACGAGCAGTACTTC	CASSLAAGGSSYEQYF
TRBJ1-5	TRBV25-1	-	TGTGCCAGCAGTGATGACAGGAGCAATCAGCCCCAGCATTTT	CASSDDRSNQPQHF
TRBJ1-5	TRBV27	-	TGTGCCAGCAGAGGGGGTAATCAGCCCCAGCATTTT	CASRGGNQPQHF
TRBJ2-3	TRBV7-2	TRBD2	TGTGCCAGCAGCTGGGCAGCGGGGGGGACTAGCACAGATACGCAGTATTTT	CASSWAAGGTSTDTQYF
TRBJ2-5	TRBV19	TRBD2	TGTGCCAGTAGTATAGATCACCTTGGACTAGCGGGGGGGCCAGGAAAAGAGACCCAGTACTTC	CASSIDHLGLAGGPGKETQYF
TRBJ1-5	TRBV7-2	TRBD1	TGTGCCAGCGGCATACAAGGACAGGGGAATCAGCCCCAGCATTTT	CASGIQGQGNQPQHF
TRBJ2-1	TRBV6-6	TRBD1	TGTGCCAGCAGTTACTCGGACAGGGGGAATGAGCAGTTCTTC	CASSYSDRGNEQFF
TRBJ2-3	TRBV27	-	TGTGCCAGCAACCCTTACACCGCGGGTGACACAGATACGCAGTATTTT	CASNPYTAGDTDTQYF
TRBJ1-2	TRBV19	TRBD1	TGTGCCAGTAGTAACGACAGGGAGGGCTACACCTTC	CASSNDREGYTF
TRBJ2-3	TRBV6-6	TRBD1	TGTGCCAGCAGCTTCCAGACAGGGACAGATACGCAGTATTTT	CASSFQTGTDTQYF
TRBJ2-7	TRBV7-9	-	TGTGCCAGCAGCCTACAATCAGGGGATGAGTACTTC	CASSLQSGDEYF
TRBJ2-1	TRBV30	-	TGTGCCTGGGGACAGTCGAGCTCCTACAATGAGCAGTTCTTC	CAWGQSSSYNEQFF
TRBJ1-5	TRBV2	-	TGTGCCAGCACCGCACTATGGGGGCCTACAGGGCCTTATAGCAATCAGCCCCAGCATTTT	CASTALWGPTGPYSNQPQHF
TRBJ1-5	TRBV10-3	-	TGTGCCATCTCGTGGACTGGGGACTCCAATCAGCCCCAGCATTTT	CAISWTGDSNQPQHF
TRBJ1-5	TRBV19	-	TGTGCCAGTAGTATAGACCCGTCTCGGCCCCAGCATTTT	CASSIDPSRPQHF
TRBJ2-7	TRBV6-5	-	TGTGCCAGCAGTTCCGGGAACGAGCAGTACTTC	CASSSGNEQYF
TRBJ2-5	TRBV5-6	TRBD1	TGTGCCAGCATAAGGCAGGGGGAGGAGACCCAGTACTTC	CASIRQGEETQYF
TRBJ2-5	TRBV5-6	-	TGTGCCAGCAGCTTGGAAGGGGAAGAGACCCAGTACTTC	CASSLEGEETQYF
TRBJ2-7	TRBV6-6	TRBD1	TGTGCCAGCAGCGGGACAGGGGTCTCCTACGAGCAGTACTTC	CASSGTGVSYEQYF